A selection of T cell receptor beta chains follows, all from one sample in a study of cytomegalovirus exposure and HLA in healthy donors. TCRdb's copy holds only in-frame clones and misses some; the assay was immunoSEQ multiplex PCR. The sample includes 93,000 or so clones, approximately 84% of them seen just once. Sequenced material: PBMCs. The receptors originated from a woman under 30 in good health and CMV-seropositive. Each CDR3 is given with its conserved first and last residue. The order of the fields is D gene, V gene, J gene, CDR3 protein, CDR3 DNA. The D gene is left open where the match is weak.

d_call: .; v_call: TRBV28; j_call: TRBJ2-2; cdr3_aa: CASSESAPGELFF; cdr3_nt: TGTGCCAGCAGCGAGTCTGCTCCCGGGGAGCTGTTTTTT
d_call: .; v_call: TRBV5-1; j_call: TRBJ2-7; cdr3_aa: CASSLASTGWYEQYF; cdr3_nt: TGCGCCAGCAGCTTGGCCTCAACAGGGTGGTACGAGCAGTACTTC
d_call: TRBD2; v_call: TRBV15; j_call: TRBJ2-3; cdr3_aa: CAASRETVGLAGSTDTQYF; cdr3_nt: TGTGCCGCCAGCAGAGAGACAGTTGGATTAGCGGGAAGCACAGATACGCAGTATTTT
d_call: .; v_call: TRBV2; j_call: TRBJ2-7; cdr3_aa: CASSEYMWARYF; cdr3_nt: TGTGCCAGCAGTGAGTACATGTGGGCCCGGTACTTC
d_call: .; v_call: TRBV2; j_call: TRBJ2-2; cdr3_aa: CASNGLGTGELFF; cdr3_nt: TGTGCCAGCAACGGACTGGGCACCGGGGAGCTGTTTTTT
d_call: TRBD1; v_call: TRBV18; j_call: TRBJ2-7; cdr3_aa: CASSPPGQGANEQYF; cdr3_nt: TGTGCCAGCTCACCACCGGGACAGGGGGCAAACGAGCAGTACTTC
d_call: .; v_call: TRBV6-5; j_call: TRBJ1-4; cdr3_aa: CASSYGRGNEKLFF; cdr3_nt: TGTGCCAGCAGTTACGGGAGGGGGAATGAAAAACTGTTTTTT
d_call: TRBD1; v_call: TRBV11-2; j_call: TRBJ2-2; cdr3_aa: CASSLHFQGAPGELFF; cdr3_nt: TGTGCCAGCAGCTTACACTTTCAGGGGGCGCCGGGGGAGCTGTTTTTT
d_call: TRBD1; v_call: TRBV19; j_call: TRBJ2-7; cdr3_aa: CASSIEKTGWCYEQYF; cdr3_nt: TGTGCCAGTAGTATAGAGAAGACAGGGTGGTGTTACGAGCAGTACTTC
d_call: TRBD2; v_call: TRBV4-2; j_call: TRBJ2-7; cdr3_aa: CASSQVDSGVSSYEQYF; cdr3_nt: TGTGCCAGCAGCCAAGTGGATAGCGGGGTTAGCTCCTACGAGCAGTACTTC